Listed below are T cell receptor beta chains from one sample, sequenced in a study of regulatory T cells in long-lasting Graves disease. MiXCR was run by TCRdb on the multiplex PCR reads, yielding one entry per CDR3 protein. The data show hundreds of thousands of distinct CDR3 sequences, with approximately 22% seen just once and about 12% held by the top ten. The source material was peripheral blood mononuclear cells (PBMCs), sampled when the disease was refractory, from a patient treated with antithyroid drugs. The receptors come from a female donor with Graves disease. Both conserved end residues are part of each CDR3. D genes are given only for firm matches. Only part of the rows carry a size: once, few, many, or a class if the clone is expanded.

V gene	clone size	D gene	J gene	CDR3 protein	CDR3 DNA
TRBV30	.	.	TRBJ1-1	CAWRPPGLITEAFF	TGTGCCTGGAGGCCGCCGGGACTGATCACTGAAGCTTTCTTT
TRBV5-1	few	TRBD1	TRBJ2-5	CASSLNRGREETQYF	TGCGCCAGCAGCTTGAACAGGGGGCGAGAGGAGACCCAGTACTTC
TRBV3-2	.	.	TRBJ1-5	CASRREARERDNQPQHF	TGTGCCAGCAGGCGAGAGGCCAGGGAGAGGGACAATCAGCCCCAGCATTTT
TRBV19	.	.	TRBJ2-3	CASSIDLSSRVGSTDTQYF	TGTGCCAGTAGTATAGATCTTTCCTCGAGGGTGGGTAGCACAGATACGCAGTATTTT
TRBV20-1	many	.	TRBJ1-1	CSASLAGVNTEAFF	TGCAGTGCTAGTCTGGCAGGGGTTAACACTGAAGCTTTCTTT
TRBV2	many	.	TRBJ1-4	CASRMGHNNEKLFF	TGTGCCAGCAGGATGGGCCATAATAATGAAAAACTGTTTTTT
TRBV7-2	many	TRBD1	TRBJ1-2	CASSSRTGFDGYTF	TGTGCCAGCAGCTCACGGACAGGGTTCGATGGCTACACCTTC
TRBV9	.	.	TRBJ1-2	CASSVGSRGSDGYTF	TGTGCCAGCAGCGTAGGTTCGCGAGGGAGCGATGGCTACACCTTC
TRBV20-1	few	.	TRBJ1-5	CSARDTLNQPQHF	TGCAGTGCACGGGACACCTTGAATCAGCCCCAGCATTTT
TRBV10-3	few	.	TRBJ1-6	CAISESSGAKSSYNSPLHF	TGTGCCATCAGTGAGTCATCAGGGGCGAAAAGCTCCTATAATTCACCCCTCCACTTT